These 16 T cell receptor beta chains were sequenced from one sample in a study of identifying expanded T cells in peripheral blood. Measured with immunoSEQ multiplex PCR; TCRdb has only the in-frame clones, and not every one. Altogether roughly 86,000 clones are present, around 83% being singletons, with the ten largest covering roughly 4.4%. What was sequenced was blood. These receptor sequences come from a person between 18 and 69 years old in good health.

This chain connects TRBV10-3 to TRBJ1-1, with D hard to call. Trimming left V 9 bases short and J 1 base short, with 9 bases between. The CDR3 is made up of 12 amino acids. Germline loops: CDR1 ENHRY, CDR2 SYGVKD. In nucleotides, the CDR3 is TGTGCCATGAGTAACCAGAACACTGAAGCTTTCTTT. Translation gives CAMSNQNTEAFF.

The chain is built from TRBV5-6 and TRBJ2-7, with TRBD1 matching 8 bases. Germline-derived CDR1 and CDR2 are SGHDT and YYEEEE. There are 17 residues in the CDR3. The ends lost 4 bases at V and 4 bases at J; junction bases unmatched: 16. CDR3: CASSGEVRQGRDYEQYF. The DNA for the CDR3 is TGTGCCAGCAGCGGAGAAGTTAGACAGGGGAGAGATTACGAGCAGTACTTC.

The CDR3 is CAVGGSSYNSPLHF. DNA of the CDR3: TGTGCCGTAGGAGGTAGCTCCTATAATTCACCCCTCCACTTT. This chain connects TRBV6-6 to TRBJ1-6; unclear D gene. Between the trimmed V and J ends, which lost 11 bases and 0 bases, there was a span of 11 bases. Looked up from germline, CDR1 is MNHNY and CDR2 is SVGAGI (reference sequence). The CDR3 contains 14 residues.

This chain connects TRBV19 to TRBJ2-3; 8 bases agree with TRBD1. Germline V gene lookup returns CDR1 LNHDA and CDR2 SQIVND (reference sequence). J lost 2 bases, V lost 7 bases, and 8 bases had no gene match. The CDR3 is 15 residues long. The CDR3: CASMLTGDFTDTQYF. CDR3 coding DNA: TGTGCCAGTATGTTGACAGGGGACTTCACAGATACGCAGTATTTT. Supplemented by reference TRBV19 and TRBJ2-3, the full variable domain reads DGGITQSPKYLFRKEGQNVTLSCEQNLNHDAMYWYRQDPGQGLRLIYYSQIVNDFQKGDIAEGYSVSREKKESFPLTVTSAQKNPTAFYLCASMLTGDFTDTQYFGPGTRLTVL.

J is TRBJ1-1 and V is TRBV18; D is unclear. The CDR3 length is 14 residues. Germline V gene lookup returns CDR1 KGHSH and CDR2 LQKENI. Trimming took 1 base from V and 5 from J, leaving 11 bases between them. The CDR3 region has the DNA TGTGCCAGCTCACCACAAGACCGTACGACTGAAGCTTTCTTT. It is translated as CASSPQDRTTEAFF.

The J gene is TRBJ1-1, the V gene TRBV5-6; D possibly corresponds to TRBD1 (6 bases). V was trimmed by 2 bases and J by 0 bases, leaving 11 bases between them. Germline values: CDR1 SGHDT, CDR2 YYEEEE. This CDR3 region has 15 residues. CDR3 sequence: CASSFRTAVNTEAFF. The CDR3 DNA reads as TGTGCCAGCAGCTTTCGGACAGCCGTGAACACTGAAGCTTTCTTT.

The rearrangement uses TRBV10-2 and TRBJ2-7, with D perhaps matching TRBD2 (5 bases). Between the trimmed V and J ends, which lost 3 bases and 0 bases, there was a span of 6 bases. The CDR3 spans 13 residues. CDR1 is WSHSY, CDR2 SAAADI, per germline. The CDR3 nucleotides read TGCGCCAGCAGTGAACGGGGCTCCTACGAGCAGTACTTC. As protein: CASSERGSYEQYF.

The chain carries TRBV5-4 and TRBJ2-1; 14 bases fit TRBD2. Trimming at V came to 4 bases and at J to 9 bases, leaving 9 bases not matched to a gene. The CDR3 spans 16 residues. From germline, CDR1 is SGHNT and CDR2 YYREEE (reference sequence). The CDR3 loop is CASSGGLAGGSGEQFF. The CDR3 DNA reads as TGTGCCAGCAGCGGAGGACTAGCGGGGGGATCTGGTGAGCAGTTCTTC. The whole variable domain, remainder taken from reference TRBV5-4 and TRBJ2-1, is ETGVTQSPTHLIKTRGQQVTLRCSSQSGHNTVSWYQQALGQGPQFIFQYYREEENGRGNFPPRFSGLQFPNYSSELNVNALELDDSALYLCASSGGLAGGSGEQFFGPGTRLTVL.

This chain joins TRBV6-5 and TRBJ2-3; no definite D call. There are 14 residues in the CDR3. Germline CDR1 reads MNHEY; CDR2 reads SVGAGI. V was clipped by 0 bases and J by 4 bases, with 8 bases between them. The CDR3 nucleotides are TGTGCCAGCAGTTACTCGGTCTGGGCAGATACGCAGTATTTT. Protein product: CASSYSVWADTQYF.

In DNA form, the CDR3 reads TGCAGTGTCCAGCGGGAGACCCAGTACTTC. Translation gives CSVQRETQYF. J is TRBJ2-5 and V is TRBV20-1; the D gene is possibly TRBD2 (5 bases). The CDR3 has 10 amino acids. Trimming shortened V by 7 bases and J by 5 bases, and 8 bases separated the two germline ends. Germline V gene data show CDR1 as DFQATT and CDR2 as SNEGSKA (reference sequence).

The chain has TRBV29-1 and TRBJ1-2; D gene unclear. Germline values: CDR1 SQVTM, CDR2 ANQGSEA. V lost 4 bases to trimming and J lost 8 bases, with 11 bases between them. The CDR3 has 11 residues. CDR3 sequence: CSVVLGRGYTF. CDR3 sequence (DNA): TGCAGCGTTGTTCTCGGCCGCGGCTACACCTTC. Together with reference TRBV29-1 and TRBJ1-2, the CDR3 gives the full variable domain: SAVISQKPSRDICQRGTSLTIQCQVDSQVTMMFWYRQQPGQSLTLIATANQGSEATYESGFVIDKFPISRPNLTFSTLTVSNMSPEDSSIYLCSVVLGRGYTFGSGTRLTVV.

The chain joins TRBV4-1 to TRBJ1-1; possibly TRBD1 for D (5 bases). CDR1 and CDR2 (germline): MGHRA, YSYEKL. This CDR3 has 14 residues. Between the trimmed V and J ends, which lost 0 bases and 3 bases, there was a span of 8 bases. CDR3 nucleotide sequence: TGCGCCAGCAGCCAAGATGAGGGACACACTGAAGCTTTCTTT. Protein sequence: CASSQDEGHTEAFF.

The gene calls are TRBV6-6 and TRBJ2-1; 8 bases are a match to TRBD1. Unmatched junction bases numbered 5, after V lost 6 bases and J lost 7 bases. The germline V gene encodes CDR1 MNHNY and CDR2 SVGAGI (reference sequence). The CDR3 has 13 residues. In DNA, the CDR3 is TGTGCCAGCAGCTATGACAGGGGTAATGAGCAGTTCTTC. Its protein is CASSYDRGNEQFF.

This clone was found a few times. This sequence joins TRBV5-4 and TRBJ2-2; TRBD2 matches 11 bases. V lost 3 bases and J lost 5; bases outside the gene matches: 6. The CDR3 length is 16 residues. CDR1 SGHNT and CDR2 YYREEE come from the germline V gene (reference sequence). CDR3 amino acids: CASSSLAGGLTGELFF. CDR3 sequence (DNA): TGTGCCAGCAGCTCCTTAGCGGGGGGGCTTACCGGGGAGCTGTTTTTT.

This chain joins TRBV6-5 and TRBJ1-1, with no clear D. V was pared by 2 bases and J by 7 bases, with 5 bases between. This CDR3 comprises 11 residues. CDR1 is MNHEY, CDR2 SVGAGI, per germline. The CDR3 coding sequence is TGTGCCAGCAGTTACGGCCGTGAAGCTTTCTTT. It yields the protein CASSYGREAFF.

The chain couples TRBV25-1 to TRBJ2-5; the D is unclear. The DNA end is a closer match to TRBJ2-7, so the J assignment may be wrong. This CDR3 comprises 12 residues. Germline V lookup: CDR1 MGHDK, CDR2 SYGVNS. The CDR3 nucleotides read TGTGCCAGCAGTGATCCAGTCTACGAGCAGTACTTC. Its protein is CASSDPVYEQYF.